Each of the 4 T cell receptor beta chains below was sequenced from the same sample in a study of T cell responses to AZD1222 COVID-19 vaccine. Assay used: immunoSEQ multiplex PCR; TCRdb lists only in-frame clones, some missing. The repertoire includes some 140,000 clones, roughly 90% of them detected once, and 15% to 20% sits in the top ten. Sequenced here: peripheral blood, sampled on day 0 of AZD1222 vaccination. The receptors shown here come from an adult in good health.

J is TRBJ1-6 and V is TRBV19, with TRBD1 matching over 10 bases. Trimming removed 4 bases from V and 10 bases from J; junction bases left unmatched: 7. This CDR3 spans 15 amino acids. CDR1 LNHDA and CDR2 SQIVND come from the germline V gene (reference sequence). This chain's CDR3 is CASSNAGQGWSPLHF. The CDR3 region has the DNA TGTGCCAGTAGTAATGCGGGACAGGGGTGGTCACCCCTCCACTTT.

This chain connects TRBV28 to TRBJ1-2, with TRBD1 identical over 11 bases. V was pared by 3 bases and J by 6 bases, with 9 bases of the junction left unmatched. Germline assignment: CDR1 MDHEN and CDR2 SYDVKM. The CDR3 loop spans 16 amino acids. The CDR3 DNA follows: TGTGCCAGCAGTTTTATTCCGGGACAGGGGGGAAATGGCTACACCTTC. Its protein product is CASSFIPGQGGNGYTF.

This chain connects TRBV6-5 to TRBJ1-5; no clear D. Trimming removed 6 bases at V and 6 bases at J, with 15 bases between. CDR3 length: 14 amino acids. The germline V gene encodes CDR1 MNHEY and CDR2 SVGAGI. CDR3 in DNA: TGTGCCAGCAGAGCTACCCTCATGGGTCAGCCCCAGCATTTT. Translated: CASRATLMGQPQHF.

In nucleotides, the CDR3 is TGCGCCGGGGACAGGGGTGATTCACCCCTCCACTTT. Its translation is CAGDRGDSPLHF. V gene TRBV23-1 combines with J gene TRBJ1-6; 10 bases match TRBD1. TRBV23-1 is an open reading frame whose function is uncertain. V gave up 11 bases and J gave up 8 bases; unmatched junction bases: 3. The CDR3 runs to 12 residues.